This T cell receptor (beta chain) stems from a study of shared clonotypes between healthy human individuals. Losses at the gene ends were 1 base for V and 2 bases for J; bases not matched to a gene: 3. The CDR3 totals 16 residues. Germline loops: CDR1 MNHEY, CDR2 SMNVEV (reference sequence). As to this clone: This sample includes further DNA sequences coding for the same CDR3.

The authors ran the assay at deep level. Clones were read by immunoSEQ multiplex PCR, and TCRdb kept only the in-frame ones, dropping some. The table includes more than 550,000 clones, about nine tenths detected once. CCR7-negative CD45RA+ TemRA cells were pooled with CD45RO+ cells for CD8 memory. Material for sequencing was memory CD8+ T cells from PBMCs. Subset indicated: CD45RO+ cells pooled with CCR7-negative TemRA cells. The origin of this receptor is a man aged 18 to 30 in good health. Some clones in this sample may be carry-over from other donors' samples. The chain uses TRBV27 and TRBJ2-7, with 12 bases lining up with TRBD2. CDR3 sequence (DNA): TGTGCCAGCAGTTTATTACTAGCGGGAGGTCCCTACGAGCAGTACTTC. Translating it yields CASSLLLAGGPYEQYF.